Shown below are 5 T cell receptor beta chains from a single sample sequenced in a study of CD8 T cells in ankylosing spondylitis. Broader study findings: Seemingly characteristic of ankylosing spondylitis blood was a TCR beta motif consisting of about 8 highly homologous variants.

No cognate antigen is known for these TCRs. TCRdb reprocessed the 5' RACE reads with MiXCR, giving one entry per CDR3 protein. The sample includes fewer than 550,000 distinct CDR3 sequences, roughly 5.2% of them seen just once. Sequences were obtained from blood, either unsorted or a sorted T cell fraction (not recorded which). The receptors originated from a male donor with ankylosing spondylitis.

This clonotype has a count of ten or more. The chain is built from TRBV4-3 and TRBJ1-2; D remains ambiguous. V lost 2 bases to trimming and J lost 8 bases, with 15 bases between them. Germline V CDR1 and CDR2: LGHNA, YSLEER. CDR3 length equals 14 residues. The chain's CDR3 is CASSQIHPLKGYTF. CDR3 nucleotides: TGCGCCAGCAGCCAAATTCATCCACTCAAGGGCTACACCTTC.

In its sample, this clonotype was seen a few times. This chain joins TRBV11-1 and TRBJ2-1; TRBD2 matches 9 bases. The CDR3 has 14 amino acids. The junction had 7 bases not matched to a gene; V was cut back by 5 bases and J by 8 bases. Germline lookup yields CDR1 SGHAT and CDR2 FQDESV (reference sequence). CDR3 nucleotides: TGTGCCAGCAGCATTAGCGGGAGTGGCGATGAGCAGTTCTTC. Protein product: CASSISGSGDEQFF. The full variable domain, in which reference TRBV11-1 and TRBJ2-1 provide the parts outside the CDR3, is EAEVAQSPRYKITEKSQAVAFWCDPISGHATLYWYRQILGQGPELLVQFQDESVVDDSQLPKDRFSAERLKGVDSTLKIQPAELGDSAMYLCASSISGSGDEQFFGPGTRLTVL.

This clonotype has only a few counts. This chain joins TRBV28 and TRBJ2-3, with D tentatively TRBD1 (5 bases). The V end was cut by 3 bases, the J end by 2 bases, with 12 bases between. This CDR3 has 15 amino acids. Germline V gene sequence: CDR1 MDHEN, CDR2 SYDVKM. The CDR3 bases are TGTGCCAGCAGTTTCGAAGGGGCCTTCACAGATACGCAGTATTTT. This sequence encodes CASSFEGAFTDTQYF.

The rearrangement uses TRBV29-1 and TRBJ1-1, with D perhaps TRBD1 (5 bases). The CDR3 is made up of 14 amino acids. Per germline, CDR1 SQVTM and CDR2 ANQGSEA. V was shortened by 4 bases and J by 1 base, with 13 bases between the two germline ends. Written as DNA, the CDR3 is TGCAGCGTTGGGGGCAGACAATCGAACACTGAAGCTTTCTTT. It specifies CSVGGRQSNTEAFF.

This clonotype was recorded at least ten times. This chain links TRBV7-9 with TRBJ1-1, with D uncertain. CDR3 size: 12 residues. Looked up from germline, CDR1 is SEHNR and CDR2 is FQNEAQ (reference sequence). V was cut by 2 bases and J by 5 bases, with 6 bases left in between. DNA for the CDR3: TGTGCCAGCAGCTTATACGTGACTGAAGCTTTCTTT. Translating gives CASSLYVTEAFF. Using reference TRBV7-9 and TRBJ1-1 for the parts outside the CDR3, the full variable domain is DTGVSQNPRHKITKRGQNVTFRCDPISEHNRLYWYRQTLGQGPEFLTYFQNEAQLEKSRLLSDRFSAERPKGSFSTLEIQRTEQGDSAMYLCASSLYVTEAFFGQGTRLTVV.